This T cell receptor beta chain is drawn from a study of T cells in localized non-small cell lung cancer. To note about this clone: Its antigen is not identified.

Using immunoSEQ multiplex PCR, the repertoire was profiled, and TCRdb retains in-frame clones only, with some absent. The data show about 59,000 clones, around nine tenths seen once. Regarding the study as a whole: Tumor showed lower T cell clonality than uninvolved adjacent lung, where it was highest. Detection in adjacent lung was observed for a median 57 of the top 100 tumor clones. Longer overall survival was associated with a higher density of T cells in the blood. Analysis by sequencing included only one tumor region, so heterogeneity remains possible.

Trimming removed 5 bases from V and 2 bases from J, with 5 bases in between. The length of the CDR3 is 12 residues. Germline values: CDR1 MNHNY, CDR2 SVGAGI (reference sequence). The V gene is TRBV6-6, the J gene TRBJ2-3; D remains unclear. The sample here was peripheral blood, taken before any cancer treatment. The sequence derives from a man aged 35-69 years with stage I squamous cell lung carcinoma. CDR3 in amino acids: CASSTPTDTQYF. For the CDR3, the DNA is TGTGCCAGCAGTACGCCCACAGATACGCAGTATTTT.